This passage covers 14 T cell receptor beta chains from one sample sequenced in a study of blood T cell repertoires in COVID-19. Here immunoSEQ multiplex PCR was the method, and the copy in TCRdb shows in-frame clones only, minus some. The table shows about 220,000 clones, with about four fifths occurring only once. The specimen sequenced was peripheral blood. Receptor source: a woman between 25 and 40 years old who had recovered from COVID-19.

The rearrangement uses TRBV9 and TRBJ2-1; 12 bases fit TRBD2. The CDR3 contains 20 residues. J lost 2 bases, V lost 4 bases, and 16 bases had no gene match. The germline V gene has CDR1 SGDLS and CDR2 YYNGEE. CDR3: CASSLRTSGTPGGTYNEQFF. In DNA, the CDR3 is TGTGCCAGCAGCCTAAGGACTAGCGGGACGCCCGGAGGGACCTACAATGAGCAGTTCTTC.

The chain is built from TRBV10-1 and TRBJ2-2, with 7 bases aligning to TRBD2. CDR3 size: 15 residues. Germline lookup yields CDR1 WNHNN and CDR2 SYGVQD (reference sequence). V lost 4 bases, J lost 5 bases, and 7 bases stayed unmatched. CDR3 nucleotides: TGCGCCAGCAGTGGGGATAGCGGGCGAACCGGGGAGCTGTTTTTT. Translating it yields CASSGDSGRTGELFF.

The J gene is TRBJ2-5, the V gene TRBV27, with 8 nucleotides matching TRBD1. This CDR3 spans 15 amino acids. Germline values: CDR1 MNHEY, CDR2 SMNVEV (reference sequence). Trimming took 5 bases from V and 2 from J; bases not matched to a gene: 7. The DNA for the CDR3 is TGTGCCAGCAGTCCCTATAGGACAGGGCAAGAGACCCAGTACTTC. Protein product: CASSPYRTGQETQYF.

The chain uses TRBV12-3 or TRBV12-4 and TRBJ2-4, with 12 bases aligning to TRBD1. The V segment lost 5 bases and the J segment 15 bases; nucleotides outside the gene matches: 8. The CDR3 runs to 13 residues. The CDR3 DNA reads TGTGCCAGCAGTGGGACAGGGGGCTTCCCAACGTACTTC. It is translated as CASSGTGGFPTYF.

The V and J genes are TRBV14 and TRBJ2-1, with D tentatively TRBD1 (5 bases). Germline V gene data show CDR1 as SGHDN and CDR2 as FVKESK. The ends were cut back, 1 base at V and 1 base at J, with 5 bases in the middle. The CDR3 is 14 residues long. In nucleotides, the CDR3 is TGTGCCAGCAGCCAAGCAGGGTCCTACAATGAGCAGTTCTTC. It specifies CASSQAGSYNEQFF.

The V and J genes are TRBV10-1 and TRBJ2-3; maybe TRBD2 (5 bases). The V end was cut by 6 bases, the J end by 0 bases, with 13 bases between. The germline V gene encodes CDR1 WNHNN and CDR2 SYGVQD (reference sequence). This CDR3 contains 15 residues. CDR3 in amino acids: CASSAGRASTDTQYF. The CDR3 DNA reads TGCGCCAGCAGCGCCGGGCGGGCTAGCACAGATACGCAGTATTTT.

In this sample, this clone turned up a few times. This CDR3 reads CASSWRENQPQHF. The CDR3 region has the DNA TGTGCCAGCAGCTGGCGGGAGAATCAGCCCCAGCATTTT. V and J are TRBV7-9 and TRBJ1-5, with unresolved D. V was trimmed by 4 bases and J by 4 bases, leaving 8 bases between them. CDR1 and CDR2 (germline): SEHNR, FQNEAQ (reference sequence). CDR3 length equals 13 residues.

This clone was recorded only once. J is TRBJ2-1 and V is TRBV11-2, with D possibly being TRBD1 (7 bases). Germline CDR1 reads SGHAT; CDR2 reads FQNNGV. The CDR3 runs 16 residues. The V gene lost 5 bases and the J gene lost 3 bases, with 17 bases spanning the gap. CDR3 in amino acids: CASSPAEGALYNEQFF. Here the CDR3 DNA reads TGTGCCAGCAGCCCAGCGGAGGGGGCGCTCTACAATGAGCAGTTCTTC.

The gene calls are TRBV10-3 and TRBJ2-2; D is unclear. Germline CDR1 reads ENHRY; CDR2 reads SYGVKD. Trimming pared 5 bases from V and 4 bases from J, leaving 2 bases between. This CDR3 has 11 amino acids. The CDR3 region is CAISRTGELFF. The CDR3 nucleotides are TGTGCCATCAGTCGCACCGGGGAGCTGTTTTTT.

CDR3 coding DNA: TGTGCCTGGTCAATTGGGGGGGCGGACAATCAGCCCCAGCATTTT. Residues: CAWSIGGADNQPQHF. The chain recombines TRBV30 with TRBJ1-5; D might be TRBD1 (6 bases). Germline loops: CDR1 GTSNPN, CDR2 SVGIG (reference sequence). Between the trimmed V and J ends, which lost 5 bases and 3 bases, there was a span of 17 bases. This CDR3 spans 15 amino acids.

There are many counts of this clone. The J gene is TRBJ1-3, the V gene TRBV9, with D uncertain. The CDR3 has 14 amino acids. The V end was cut by 3 bases, the J end by 8 bases, with 15 bases between. Germline CDR1 is SGDLS and CDR2 is YYNGEE. The DNA for the CDR3 is TGTGCCAGCAGCGGGAAGGAGGGTCTCCACACCATATATTTT. Encoded protein: CASSGKEGLHTIYF.

The J gene is TRBJ1-2, the V gene TRBV28; no clear D. The V end lost 8 bases, the J end lost 8 bases, and 18 bases lay between the germline ends. Germline-derived CDR1 and CDR2 are MDHEN and SYDVKM. The CDR3 is 13 residues long. CDR3 sequence reads: CASGGVPPTGYTF. The CDR3 DNA reads TGTGCCAGCGGCGGGGTCCCTCCGACCGGCTACACCTTC.

The rearrangement joins TRBV3-1 (or the pseudogene TRBV3-2) to TRBJ1-2; 7 bases agree with TRBD1. The J segment lost 4 bases and the V segment lost 5 bases, leaving 7 bases of the junction unmatched. This CDR3 has 14 amino acids. Germline loops: CDR1 LGHDT, CDR2 YNNKEL (reference sequence). The CDR3, as DNA: TGTGCCAGCAGCTTCCGACAGGGAGCCTATGGCTACACCTTC. Protein: CASSFRQGAYGYTF.

The CDR3 region is CSVEARLAAYEQYF. In DNA form, the CDR3 reads TGCAGCGTTGAAGCCCGACTAGCGGCTTACGAGCAGTACTTC. V gene TRBV29-1 combines with J gene TRBJ2-7, with TRBD2 matching 9 bases. The V gene end was trimmed by 1 base and the J gene end by 4 bases; junction bases not matched to a gene: 5. The germline gives CDR1 SQVTM, CDR2 ANQGSEA. The CDR3 loop spans 14 amino acids.